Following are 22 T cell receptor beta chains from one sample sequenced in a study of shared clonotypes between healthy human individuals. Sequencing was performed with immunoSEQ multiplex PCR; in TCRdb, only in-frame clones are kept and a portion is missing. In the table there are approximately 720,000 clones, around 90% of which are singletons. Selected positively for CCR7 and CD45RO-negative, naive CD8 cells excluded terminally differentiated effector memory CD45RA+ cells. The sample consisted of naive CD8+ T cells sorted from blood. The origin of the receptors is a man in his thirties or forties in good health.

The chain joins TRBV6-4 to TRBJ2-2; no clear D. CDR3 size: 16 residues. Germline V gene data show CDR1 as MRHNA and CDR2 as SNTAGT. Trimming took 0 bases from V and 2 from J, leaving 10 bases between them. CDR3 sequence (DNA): TGTGCCAGCAGTGACTCCGCGGCCGAAAACACCGGGGAGCTGTTTTTT. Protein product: CASSDSAAENTGELFF.

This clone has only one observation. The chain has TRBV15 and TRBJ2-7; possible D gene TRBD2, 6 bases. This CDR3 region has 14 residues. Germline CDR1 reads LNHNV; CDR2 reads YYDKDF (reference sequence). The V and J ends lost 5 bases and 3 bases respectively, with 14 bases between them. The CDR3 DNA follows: TGTGCCACCAGCGCCGGGACTGGAGGCTACGAGCAGTACTTC. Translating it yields CATSAGTGGYEQYF. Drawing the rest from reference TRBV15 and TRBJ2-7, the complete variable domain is DAMVIQNPRYQVTQFGKPVTLSCSQTLNHNVMYWYQQKSSQAPKLLFHYYDKDFNNEADTPDNFQSRRPNTSFCFLDIRSPGLGDTAMYLCATSAGTGGYEQYFGPGTRLTVT.

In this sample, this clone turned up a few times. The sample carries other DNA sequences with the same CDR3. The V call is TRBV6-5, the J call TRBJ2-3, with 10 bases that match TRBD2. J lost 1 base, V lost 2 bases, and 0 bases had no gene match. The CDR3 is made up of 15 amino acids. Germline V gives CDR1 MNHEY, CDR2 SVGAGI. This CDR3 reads CASSYLAGGTDTQYF. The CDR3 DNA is TGTGCCAGCAGTTACCTAGCGGGAGGCACAGATACGCAGTATTTT.

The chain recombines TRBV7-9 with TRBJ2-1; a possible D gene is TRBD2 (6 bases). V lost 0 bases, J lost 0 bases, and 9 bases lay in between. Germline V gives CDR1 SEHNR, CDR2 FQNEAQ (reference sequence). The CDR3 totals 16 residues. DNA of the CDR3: TGTGCCAGCAGCTTAGCTAGCGGTAGCTCCTACAATGAGCAGTTCTTC. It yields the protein CASSLASGSSYNEQFF.

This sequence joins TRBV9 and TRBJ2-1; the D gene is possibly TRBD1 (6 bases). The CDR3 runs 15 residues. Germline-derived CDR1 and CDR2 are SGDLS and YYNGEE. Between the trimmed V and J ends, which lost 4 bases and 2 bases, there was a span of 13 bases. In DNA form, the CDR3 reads TGTGCCAGCAGCAATACCGGGACAACCTACAATGAGCAGTTCTTC. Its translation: CASSNTGTTYNEQFF.

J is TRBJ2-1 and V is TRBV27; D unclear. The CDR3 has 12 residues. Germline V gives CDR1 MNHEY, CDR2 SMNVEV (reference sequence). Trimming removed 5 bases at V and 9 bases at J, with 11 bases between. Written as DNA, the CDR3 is TGTGCCAGCAGTCCACGAAGGGCTGAGCAGTTCTTC. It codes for CASSPRRAEQFF.

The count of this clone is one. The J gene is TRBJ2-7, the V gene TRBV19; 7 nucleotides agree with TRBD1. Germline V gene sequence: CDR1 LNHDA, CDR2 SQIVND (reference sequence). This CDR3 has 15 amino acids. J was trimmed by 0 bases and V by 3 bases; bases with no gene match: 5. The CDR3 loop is CASSIYRDSSYEQYF. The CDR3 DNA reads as TGTGCCAGTAGTATCTACAGGGACAGCTCCTACGAGCAGTACTTC.

CDR3 loop: CASSPGLAWEQYF. CDR3 nucleotide sequence: TGTGCCAGCAGTCCCGGACTAGCTTGGGAGCAGTACTTC. The chain couples TRBV7-7 to TRBJ2-7, with 8 bases that match TRBD2. The CDR3 consists of 13 residues. Germline lookup yields CDR1 SSHAT and CDR2 FNYEAQ (reference sequence). The J segment lost 7 bases and the V segment lost 6 bases, leaving 8 bases of the junction unmatched.

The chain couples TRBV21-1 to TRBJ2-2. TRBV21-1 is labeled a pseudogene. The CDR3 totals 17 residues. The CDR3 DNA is TGTGCCAGCAGCACCGCAGGTTCGGGCACATACACCGGGGAGCTGTTTTTT. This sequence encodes CASSTAGSGTYTGELFF.

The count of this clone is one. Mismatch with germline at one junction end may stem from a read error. This CDR3 reads CASTNKIRPEETQYF. CDR3 nucleotides: TGCGCCAGCACCAACAAGATCCGCCCCGAAGAAACCCAGTACTTC. The chain joins TRBV10-1 to TRBJ2-5; no definite D call. CDR3 length: 15 residues. Looked up from germline, CDR1 is WNHNN and CDR2 is SYGVQD (reference sequence).

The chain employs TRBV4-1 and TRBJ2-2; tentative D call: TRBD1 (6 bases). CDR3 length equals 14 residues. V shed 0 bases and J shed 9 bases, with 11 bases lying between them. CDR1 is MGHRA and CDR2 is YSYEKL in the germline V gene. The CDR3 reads CASSQEQGRRELFF. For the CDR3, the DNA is TGCGCCAGCAGCCAAGAACAGGGTAGAAGGGAGCTGTTTTTT.

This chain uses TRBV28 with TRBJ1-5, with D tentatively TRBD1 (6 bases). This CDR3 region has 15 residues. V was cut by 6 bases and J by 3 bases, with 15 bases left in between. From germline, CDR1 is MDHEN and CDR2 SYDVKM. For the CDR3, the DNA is TGTGCCAGCAGGGTCCGGGACAACTTCAATCAGCCCCAGCATTTT. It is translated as CASRVRDNFNQPQHF.

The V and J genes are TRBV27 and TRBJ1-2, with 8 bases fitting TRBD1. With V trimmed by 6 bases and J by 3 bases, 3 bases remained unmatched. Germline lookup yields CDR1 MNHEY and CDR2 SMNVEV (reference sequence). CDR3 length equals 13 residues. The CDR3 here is CASSDRGHYGYTF. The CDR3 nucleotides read TGTGCCAGCAGCGACAGGGGTCACTATGGCTACACCTTC.

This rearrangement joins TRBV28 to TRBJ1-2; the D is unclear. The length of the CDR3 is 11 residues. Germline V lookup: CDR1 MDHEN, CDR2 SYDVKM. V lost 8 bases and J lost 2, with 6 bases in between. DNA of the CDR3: TGTGCCAGCGGCCAGAACTATGGCTACACCTTC. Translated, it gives CASGQNYGYTF.

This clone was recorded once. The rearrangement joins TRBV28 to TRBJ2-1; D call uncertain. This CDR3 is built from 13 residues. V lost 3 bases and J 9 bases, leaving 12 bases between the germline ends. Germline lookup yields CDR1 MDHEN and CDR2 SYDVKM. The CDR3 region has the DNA TGTGCCAGCAGTTTCGTTTCTAGAAGTGAGCAGTTCTTC. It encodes CASSFVSRSEQFF.

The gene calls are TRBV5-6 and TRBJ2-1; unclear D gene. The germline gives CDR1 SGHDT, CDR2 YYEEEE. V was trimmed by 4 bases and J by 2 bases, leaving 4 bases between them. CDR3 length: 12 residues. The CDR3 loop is CASSRPYNEQFF. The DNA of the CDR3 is TGTGCCAGCAGCCGCCCCTACAATGAGCAGTTCTTC.

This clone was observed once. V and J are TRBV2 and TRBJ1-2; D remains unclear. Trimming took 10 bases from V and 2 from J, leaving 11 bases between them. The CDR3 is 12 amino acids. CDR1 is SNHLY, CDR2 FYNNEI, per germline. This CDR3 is CAIERANYGYTF. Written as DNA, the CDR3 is TGTGCCATCGAAAGGGCGAACTATGGCTACACCTTC.

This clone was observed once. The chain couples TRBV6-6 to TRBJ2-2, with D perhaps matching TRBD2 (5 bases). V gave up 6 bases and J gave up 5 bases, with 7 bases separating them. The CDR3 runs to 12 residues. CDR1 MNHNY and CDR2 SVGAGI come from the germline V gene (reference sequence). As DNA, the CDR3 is TGTGCCAGCAGACTAGATACCGGGGAGCTGTTTTTT. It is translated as CASRLDTGELFF.

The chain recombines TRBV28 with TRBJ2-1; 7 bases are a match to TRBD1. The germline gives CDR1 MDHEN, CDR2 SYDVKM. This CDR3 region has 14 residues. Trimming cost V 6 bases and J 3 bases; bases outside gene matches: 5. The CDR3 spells CASSLGQYYNEQFF. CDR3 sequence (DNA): TGTGCCAGCAGCCTGGGACAGTACTACAATGAGCAGTTCTTC.

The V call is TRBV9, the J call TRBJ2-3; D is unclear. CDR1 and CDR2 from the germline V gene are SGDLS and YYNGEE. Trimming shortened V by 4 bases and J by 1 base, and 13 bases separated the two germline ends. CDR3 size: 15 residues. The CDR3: CASSSPLDRTDTQYF. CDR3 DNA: TGTGCCAGCAGCTCCCCCCTAGATCGCACAGATACGCAGTATTTT.

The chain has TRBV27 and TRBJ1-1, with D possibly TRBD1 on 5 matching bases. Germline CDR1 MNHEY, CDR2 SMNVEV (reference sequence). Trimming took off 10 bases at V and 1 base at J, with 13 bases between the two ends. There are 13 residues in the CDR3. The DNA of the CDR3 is TGTGCCACCGCGCCAGGGTCGAACACTGAAGCTTTCTTT. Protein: CATAPGSNTEAFF.

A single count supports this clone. In nucleotides, the CDR3 is TGCAGCGCCAAAGGGCTTACCCACAATGAGCAGTTCTTC. It specifies CSAKGLTHNEQFF. The chain uses TRBV29-1 and TRBJ2-1, with D unresolved. Per the germline V gene, CDR1 is SQVTM and CDR2 is ANQGSEA. The CDR3 runs 13 residues. V was pared by 7 bases and J by 5 bases, with 15 bases between.